This record concerns one TCR beta chain sequence. Its specificity is not known. TCRdb re-derived calls from the RT-PCR reads in MiXCR, one entry per CDR3 protein. Seen here are a few hundred thousand distinct CDR3 sequences, 20% to 25% observed once, and the top ten hold about 10%. The CDR3 contains 12 residues. The V and J ends lost 4 bases and 4 bases respectively, with 8 bases between them. Per germline, CDR1 SGHKS and CDR2 YYEKEE (reference sequence). This specimen belongs to a study of response to subunit inactivated influenza vaccine. Overall study results and limits: With each seasonal influenza vaccination, the authors suggested, few new T cells are recruited.

This sample comprised PBMCs from blood, obtained about 20 months after vaccination. V usage is TRBV5-5 and J usage is TRBJ1-2; no definite D call. This TCR derives from a man between 50 and 70 years old who received an inactivated influenza vaccine. CDR3 coding DNA: TGTGCCAGCAGCCAGAATACCTATGGCTACACCTTC. Translating it yields CASSQNTYGYTF.